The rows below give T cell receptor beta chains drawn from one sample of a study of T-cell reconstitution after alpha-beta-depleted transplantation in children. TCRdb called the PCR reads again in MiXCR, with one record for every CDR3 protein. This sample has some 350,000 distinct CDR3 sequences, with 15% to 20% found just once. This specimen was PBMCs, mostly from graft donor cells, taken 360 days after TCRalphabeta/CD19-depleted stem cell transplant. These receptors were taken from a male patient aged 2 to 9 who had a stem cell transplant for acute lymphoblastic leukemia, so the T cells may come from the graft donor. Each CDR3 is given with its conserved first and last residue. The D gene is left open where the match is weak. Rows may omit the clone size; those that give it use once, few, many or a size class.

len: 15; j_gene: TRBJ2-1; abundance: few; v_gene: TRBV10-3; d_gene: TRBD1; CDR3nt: TGTGCCATCAGTGAGACTGGACAGGGGGACAATGAGCAGTTCTTC; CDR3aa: CAISETGQGDNEQFF
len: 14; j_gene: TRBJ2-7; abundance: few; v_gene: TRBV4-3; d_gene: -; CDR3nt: TGCGCCAGCAGCCAAGACCGGGGTACCTACGAGCAGTACTTC; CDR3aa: CASSQDRGTYEQYF
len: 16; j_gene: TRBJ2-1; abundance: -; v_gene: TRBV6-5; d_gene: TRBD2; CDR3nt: TGTGCCAGCAGTTCCCCCGGGACTAGCCCTGACAATGAGCAGTTCTTC; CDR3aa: CASSSPGTSPDNEQFF
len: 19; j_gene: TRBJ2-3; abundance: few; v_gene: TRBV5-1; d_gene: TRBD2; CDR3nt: TGCGCCAGCAGCGCCCGGACTAGCGGGAATTGGGGGGGGCCAGATACGCAGTATTTT; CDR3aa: CASSARTSGNWGGPDTQYF
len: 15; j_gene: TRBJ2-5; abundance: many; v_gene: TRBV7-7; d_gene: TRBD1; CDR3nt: TGTGCTAGCAGCTTCGGACAGGGCGCCTTGGAGACCCAGTACTTC; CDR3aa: CASSFGQGALETQYF
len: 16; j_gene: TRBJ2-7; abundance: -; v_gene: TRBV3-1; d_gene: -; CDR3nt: TGTGCCAGCAGCCAAGTCCCCGGGAGTTCGGCCTACGAGCAGTACTTC; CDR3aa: CASSQVPGSSAYEQYF
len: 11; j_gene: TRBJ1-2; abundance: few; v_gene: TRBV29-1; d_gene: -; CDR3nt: TGCAGCGTTGGGCAGGGAAAAGGCTACACCTTC; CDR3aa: CSVGQGKGYTF
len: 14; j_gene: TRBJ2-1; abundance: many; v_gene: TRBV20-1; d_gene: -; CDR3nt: TGCAGTGCTCGTCGGGGGGCCGGATACAATGAGCAGTTCTTC; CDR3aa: CSARRGAGYNEQFF
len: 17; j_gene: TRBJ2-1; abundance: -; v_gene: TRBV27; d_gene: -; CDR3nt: TGTGCCAGCAGTTTATCGGGTCGACTAGGCGGGTACAATGAGCAGTTCTTC; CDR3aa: CASSLSGRLGGYNEQFF
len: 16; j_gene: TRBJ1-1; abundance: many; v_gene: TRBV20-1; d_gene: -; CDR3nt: TGCAGTGCTAGAGCGCCCAACGGGGCAATGAACACTGAAGCTTTCTTT; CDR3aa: CSARAPNGAMNTEAFF
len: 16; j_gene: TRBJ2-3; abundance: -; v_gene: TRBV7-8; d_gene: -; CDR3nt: TGTGCCAGCAGCTTTCAAGCTTGGCCTAGCACAGATACGCAGTATTTT; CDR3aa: CASSFQAWPSTDTQYF
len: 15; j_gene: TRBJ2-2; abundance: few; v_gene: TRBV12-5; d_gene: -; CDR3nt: TGTGCTAGTGGTTTGGTACTAGCCGGTCCCGGGGAGCTGTTTTTT; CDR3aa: CASGLVLAGPGELFF
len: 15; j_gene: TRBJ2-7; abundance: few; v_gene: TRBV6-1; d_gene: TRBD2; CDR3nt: TGTGCCAGCAGTGGGCTAGCGGGAGGGCCCTACGAGCAGTACTTC; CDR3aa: CASSGLAGGPYEQYF
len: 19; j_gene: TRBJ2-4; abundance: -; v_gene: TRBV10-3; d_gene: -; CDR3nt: TGTGCCATCAGTGAGTTAGGACTGGCGAGGGGGACCCCCAAAAACATTCAGTACTTC; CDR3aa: CAISELGLARGTPKNIQYF
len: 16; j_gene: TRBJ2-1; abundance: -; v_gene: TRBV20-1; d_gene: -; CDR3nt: TGCAGTGCTAGAGGGGGCAGGGGTGGCTCCTACAATGAGCAGTTCTTC; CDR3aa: CSARGGRGGSYNEQFF
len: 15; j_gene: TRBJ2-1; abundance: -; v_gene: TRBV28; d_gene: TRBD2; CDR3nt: TGTGCCAGCAGTTTATGGGCGGGAGTAATAGATGAGCAGTTCTTC; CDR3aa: CASSLWAGVIDEQFF
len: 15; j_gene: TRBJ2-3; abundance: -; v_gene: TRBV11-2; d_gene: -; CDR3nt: TGTGCCAGCAGCTTCGACTCCCGGGGCACAGATACGCAGTATTTT; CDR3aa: CASSFDSRGTDTQYF
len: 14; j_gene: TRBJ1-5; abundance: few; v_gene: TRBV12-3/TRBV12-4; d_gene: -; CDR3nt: TGTGCCAGCAGTCCCTCACCCAGGGTCCAGCCCCAGCATTTT; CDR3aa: CASSPSPRVQPQHF
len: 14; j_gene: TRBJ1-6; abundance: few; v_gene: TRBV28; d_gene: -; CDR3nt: TGTGCCAGCAGTTCCTACACCTTGGGTGGGACACCCCACTTT; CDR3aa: CASSSYTLGGTPHF
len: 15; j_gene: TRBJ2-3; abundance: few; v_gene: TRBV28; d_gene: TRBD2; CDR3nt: TGTGCCAGCAGTCCCCTAGCGGGATACACAGATACGCAGTATTTT; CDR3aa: CASSPLAGYTDTQYF
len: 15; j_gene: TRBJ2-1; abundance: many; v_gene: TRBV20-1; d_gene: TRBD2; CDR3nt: TGCAGTGCTAGAGATCCAGCGGGAGGGCCTCATGAGCAGTTCTTC; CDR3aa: CSARDPAGGPHEQFF
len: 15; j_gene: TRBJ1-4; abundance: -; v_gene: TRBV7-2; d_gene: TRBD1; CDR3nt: TGTGCCAGCAGTCGGGACAGAGGGGGATTCGAAAAACTGTTTTTT; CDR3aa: CASSRDRGGFEKLFF
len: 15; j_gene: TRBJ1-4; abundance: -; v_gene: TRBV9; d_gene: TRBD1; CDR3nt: TGTGCCAGCAGTCTGGGACAGGCGGCGCGGGAAAAACTGTTTTTT; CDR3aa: CASSLGQAAREKLFF
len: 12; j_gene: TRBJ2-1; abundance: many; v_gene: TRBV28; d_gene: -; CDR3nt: TGTGCCAGCGGAATCCTGGGGAATGAGCAGTTCTTC; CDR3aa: CASGILGNEQFF
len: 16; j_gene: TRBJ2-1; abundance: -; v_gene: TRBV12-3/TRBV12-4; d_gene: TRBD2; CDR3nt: TGTGCCAGCAGTTTAGGTCGAGCGGGAGGGCTAGGTGAGCAGTTCTTC; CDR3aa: CASSLGRAGGLGEQFF
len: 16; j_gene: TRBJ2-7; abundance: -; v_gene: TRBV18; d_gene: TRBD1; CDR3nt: TGTGCCAGCTCACCTACCGCCGGGACAGAGCCCTACGAGCAGTACTTC; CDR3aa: CASSPTAGTEPYEQYF
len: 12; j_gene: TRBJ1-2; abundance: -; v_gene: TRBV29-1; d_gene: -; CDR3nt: TGCAGCGTTACGTTGTCCAACTATGGCTACACCTTC; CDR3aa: CSVTLSNYGYTF
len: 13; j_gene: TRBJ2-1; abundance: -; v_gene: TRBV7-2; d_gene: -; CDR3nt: TGTGCCAGCAGCTTAGCGATGCCTAGCGAGCAGTTCTTC; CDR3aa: CASSLAMPSEQFF
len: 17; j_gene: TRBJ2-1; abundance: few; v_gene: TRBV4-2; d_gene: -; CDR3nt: TGTGCCAGCAGGGCGTCCGGGGCAGGGCTCCCTTACAATGAGCAGTTCTTC; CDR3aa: CASRASGAGLPYNEQFF
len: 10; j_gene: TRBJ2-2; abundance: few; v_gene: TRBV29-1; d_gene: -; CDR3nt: TGCAGCGTATTGGCCGGGGAGCTGTTTTTT; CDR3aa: CSVLAGELFF
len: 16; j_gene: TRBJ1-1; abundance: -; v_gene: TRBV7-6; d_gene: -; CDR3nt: TGTGCCAGCAGCTTAGGACGGGGAGGGCTTAACACTGAAGCTTTCTTT; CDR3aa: CASSLGRGGLNTEAFF
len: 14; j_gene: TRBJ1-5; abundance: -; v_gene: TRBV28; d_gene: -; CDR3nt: TGTGCCAGCAGTCCTGAGGTCGTTAATCAGCCCCAGCATTTT; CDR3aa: CASSPEVVNQPQHF
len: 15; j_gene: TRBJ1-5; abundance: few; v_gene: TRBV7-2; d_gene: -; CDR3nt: TGTGCCAGCAGCTTACAGGGCAGGGGTGGTCAGCCCCAGCATTTT; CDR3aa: CASSLQGRGGQPQHF
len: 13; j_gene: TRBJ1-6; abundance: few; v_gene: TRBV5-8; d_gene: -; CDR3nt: TGTGCCAGCAGCTTGGACAGCCTCACACCCCTCCACTTT; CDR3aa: CASSLDSLTPLHF
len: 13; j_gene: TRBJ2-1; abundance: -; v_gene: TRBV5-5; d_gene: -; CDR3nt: TGTGCCAGCAGCTTGGTCTGGTACAATGAGCAGTTCTTC; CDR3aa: CASSLVWYNEQFF
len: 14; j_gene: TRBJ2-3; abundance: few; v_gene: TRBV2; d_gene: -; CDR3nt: TGTGCCAGTCAGCAGGGAGTTAGCACAGATACGCAGTATTTT; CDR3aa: CASQQGVSTDTQYF
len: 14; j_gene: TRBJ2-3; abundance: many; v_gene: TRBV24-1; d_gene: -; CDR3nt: TGTGCCACCAGTGCAGGGGAGCCCACAGATACGCAGTATTTT; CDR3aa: CATSAGEPTDTQYF
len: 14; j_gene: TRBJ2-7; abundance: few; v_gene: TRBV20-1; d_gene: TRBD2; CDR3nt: TGCAGTGCTGTTTCCCACGGAGCGGGAGGCGAGCAGTACTTC; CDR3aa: CSAVSHGAGGEQYF
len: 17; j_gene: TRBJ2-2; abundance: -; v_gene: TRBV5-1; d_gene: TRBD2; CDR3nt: TGCGCCAGCAGCTTGACAACCGGGACTAGGGACACCGGGGAGCTGTTTTTT; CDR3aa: CASSLTTGTRDTGELFF
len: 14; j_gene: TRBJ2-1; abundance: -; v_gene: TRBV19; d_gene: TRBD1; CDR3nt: TGTGCCAGTAGTAGGAACAGGGGAGTCGATGAGCAGTTCTTC; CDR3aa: CASSRNRGVDEQFF
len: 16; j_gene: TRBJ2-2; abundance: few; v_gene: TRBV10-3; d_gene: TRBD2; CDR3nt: TGTGCCAACTCAGTCGGGACTAGCCTATTCACCGGGGAGCTGTTTTTT; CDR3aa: CANSVGTSLFTGELFF
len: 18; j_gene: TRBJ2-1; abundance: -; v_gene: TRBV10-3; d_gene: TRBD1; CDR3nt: TGTGCCATCAGTGAGGTCCCGCGCGGGACAGGAGGGACCAATGAGCAGTTCTTC; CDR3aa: CAISEVPRGTGGTNEQFF
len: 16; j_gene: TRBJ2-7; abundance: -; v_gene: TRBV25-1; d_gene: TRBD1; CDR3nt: TGTGCCAGCAGTGAAGAACGGGACAGGACTATTTACGAGCAGTACTTC; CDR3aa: CASSEERDRTIYEQYF
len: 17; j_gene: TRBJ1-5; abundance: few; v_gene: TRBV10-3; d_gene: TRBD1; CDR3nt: TGTGCCATCAGTGAGACCCGACAGGGGGCAGGCAATCAGCCCCAGCATTTT; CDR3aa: CAISETRQGAGNQPQHF
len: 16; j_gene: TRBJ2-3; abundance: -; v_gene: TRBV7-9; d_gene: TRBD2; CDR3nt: TGTGCCAGCAGCTTCAGAGCGGGAGGGGGCACAGATACGCAGTATTTT; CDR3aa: CASSFRAGGGTDTQYF
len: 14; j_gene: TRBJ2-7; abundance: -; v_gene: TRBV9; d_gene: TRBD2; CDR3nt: TGTGCCAGCAGCGTAACAGCGGGAGGGAGCGAGCAGTACTTC; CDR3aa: CASSVTAGGSEQYF
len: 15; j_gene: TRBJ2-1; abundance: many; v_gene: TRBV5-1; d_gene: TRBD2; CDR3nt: TGCGCCAGCAGCTTGGCCCGACTAGCCATCAATGAGCAGTTCTTC; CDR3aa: CASSLARLAINEQFF
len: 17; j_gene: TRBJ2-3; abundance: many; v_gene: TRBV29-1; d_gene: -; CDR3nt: TGCAGCGTTGGGACCCGACCGGGTCTAGGTAGCACAGATACGCAGTATTTT; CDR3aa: CSVGTRPGLGSTDTQYF